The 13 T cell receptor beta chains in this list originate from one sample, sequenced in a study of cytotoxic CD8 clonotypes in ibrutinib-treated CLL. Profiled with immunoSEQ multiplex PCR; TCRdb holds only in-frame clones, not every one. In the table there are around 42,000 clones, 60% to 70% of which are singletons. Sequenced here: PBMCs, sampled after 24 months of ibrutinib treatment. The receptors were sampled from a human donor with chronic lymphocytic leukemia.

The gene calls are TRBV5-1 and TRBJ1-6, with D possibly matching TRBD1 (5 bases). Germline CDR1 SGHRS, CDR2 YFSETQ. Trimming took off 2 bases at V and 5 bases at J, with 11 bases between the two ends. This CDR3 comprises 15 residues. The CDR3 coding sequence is TGCGCCAGCAGCTTAGGGGTACAGGATAATTCACCCCTCCACTTT. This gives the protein CASSLGVQDNSPLHF.

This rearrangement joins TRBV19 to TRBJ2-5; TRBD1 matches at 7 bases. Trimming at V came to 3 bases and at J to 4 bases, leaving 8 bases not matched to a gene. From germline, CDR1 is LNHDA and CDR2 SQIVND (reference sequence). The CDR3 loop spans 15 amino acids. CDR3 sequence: CASSIRTGAGETQYF. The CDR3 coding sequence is TGTGCCAGTAGTATTAGGACAGGCGCTGGAGAGACCCAGTACTTC.

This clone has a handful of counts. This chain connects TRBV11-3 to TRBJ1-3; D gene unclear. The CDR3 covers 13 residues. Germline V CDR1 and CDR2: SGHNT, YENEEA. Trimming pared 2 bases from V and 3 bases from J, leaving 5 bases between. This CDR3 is CASSLYNGNTIYF. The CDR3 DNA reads TGTGCCAGCAGCTTATACAATGGAAACACCATATATTTT.

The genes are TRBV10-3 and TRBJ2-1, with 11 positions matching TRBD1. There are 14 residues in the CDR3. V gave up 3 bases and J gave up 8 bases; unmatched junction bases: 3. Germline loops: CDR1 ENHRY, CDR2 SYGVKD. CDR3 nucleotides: TGTGCCATCAGTGATGGACAGGGGGCCTATGAGCAGTTCTTC. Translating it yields CAISDGQGAYEQFF.

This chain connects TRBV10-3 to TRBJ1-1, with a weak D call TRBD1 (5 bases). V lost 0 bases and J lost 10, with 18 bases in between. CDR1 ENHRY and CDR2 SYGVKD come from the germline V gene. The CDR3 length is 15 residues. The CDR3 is CAISESISRAKGAFF. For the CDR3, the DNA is TGTGCCATCAGTGAGTCGATTAGCAGGGCAAAAGGAGCTTTCTTT.

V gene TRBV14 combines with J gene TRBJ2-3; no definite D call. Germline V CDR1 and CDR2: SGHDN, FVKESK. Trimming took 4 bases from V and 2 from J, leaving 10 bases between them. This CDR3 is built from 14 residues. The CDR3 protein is CASSLSFLTDTQYF. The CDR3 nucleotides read TGTGCCAGCAGCCTAAGTTTTCTCACAGATACGCAGTATTTT.

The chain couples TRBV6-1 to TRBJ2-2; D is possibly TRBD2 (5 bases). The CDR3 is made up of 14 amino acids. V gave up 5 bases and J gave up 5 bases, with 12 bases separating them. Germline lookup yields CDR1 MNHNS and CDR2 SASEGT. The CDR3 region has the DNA TGTGCCAGCAGTCCGGGATTCCAGACCGGGGAGCTGTTTTTT. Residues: CASSPGFQTGELFF.

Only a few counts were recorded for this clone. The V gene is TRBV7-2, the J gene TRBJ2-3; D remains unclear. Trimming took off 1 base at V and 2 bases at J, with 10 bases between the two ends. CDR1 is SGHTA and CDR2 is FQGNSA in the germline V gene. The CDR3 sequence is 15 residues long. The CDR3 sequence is CASSLGARDTDTQYF. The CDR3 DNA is TGTGCCAGCAGCTTAGGGGCCCGAGACACAGATACGCAGTATTTT.

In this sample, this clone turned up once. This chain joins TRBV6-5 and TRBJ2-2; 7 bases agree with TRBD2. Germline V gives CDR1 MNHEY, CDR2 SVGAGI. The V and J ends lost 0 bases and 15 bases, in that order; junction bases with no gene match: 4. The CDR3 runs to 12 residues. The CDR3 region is CASSYSGGRVFF. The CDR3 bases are TGTGCCAGCAGTTACTCCGGAGGGAGGGTGTTTTTT.

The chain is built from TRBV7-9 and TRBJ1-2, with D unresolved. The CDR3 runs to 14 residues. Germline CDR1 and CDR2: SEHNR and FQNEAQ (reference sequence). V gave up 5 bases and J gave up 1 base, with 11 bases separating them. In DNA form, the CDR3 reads TGTGCCAGCAGCGGCCGTGACCGTAACTATGGCTACACCTTC. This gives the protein CASSGRDRNYGYTF.

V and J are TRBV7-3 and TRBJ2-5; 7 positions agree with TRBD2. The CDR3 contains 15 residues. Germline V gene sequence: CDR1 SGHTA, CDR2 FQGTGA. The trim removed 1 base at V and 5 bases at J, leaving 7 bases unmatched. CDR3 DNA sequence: TGTGCCAGCAGCTTAAATTCGGGAGGCCGGGAGACCCAGTACTTC. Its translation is CASSLNSGGRETQYF.

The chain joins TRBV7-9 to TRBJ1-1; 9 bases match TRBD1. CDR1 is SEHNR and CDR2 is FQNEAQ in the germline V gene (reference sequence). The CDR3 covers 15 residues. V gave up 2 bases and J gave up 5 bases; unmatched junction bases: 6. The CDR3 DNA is TGTGCCAGCAGCTTACCGGGACAGGGTCGGACTGAAGCTTTCTTT. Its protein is CASSLPGQGRTEAFF.

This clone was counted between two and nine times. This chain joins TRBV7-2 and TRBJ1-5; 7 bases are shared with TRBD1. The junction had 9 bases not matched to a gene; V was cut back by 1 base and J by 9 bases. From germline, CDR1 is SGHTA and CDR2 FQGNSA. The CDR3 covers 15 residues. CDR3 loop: CASSLGPNSGGPQHF. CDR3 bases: TGTGCCAGCAGCTTAGGCCCCAATTCAGGGGGGCCCCAGCATTTT.